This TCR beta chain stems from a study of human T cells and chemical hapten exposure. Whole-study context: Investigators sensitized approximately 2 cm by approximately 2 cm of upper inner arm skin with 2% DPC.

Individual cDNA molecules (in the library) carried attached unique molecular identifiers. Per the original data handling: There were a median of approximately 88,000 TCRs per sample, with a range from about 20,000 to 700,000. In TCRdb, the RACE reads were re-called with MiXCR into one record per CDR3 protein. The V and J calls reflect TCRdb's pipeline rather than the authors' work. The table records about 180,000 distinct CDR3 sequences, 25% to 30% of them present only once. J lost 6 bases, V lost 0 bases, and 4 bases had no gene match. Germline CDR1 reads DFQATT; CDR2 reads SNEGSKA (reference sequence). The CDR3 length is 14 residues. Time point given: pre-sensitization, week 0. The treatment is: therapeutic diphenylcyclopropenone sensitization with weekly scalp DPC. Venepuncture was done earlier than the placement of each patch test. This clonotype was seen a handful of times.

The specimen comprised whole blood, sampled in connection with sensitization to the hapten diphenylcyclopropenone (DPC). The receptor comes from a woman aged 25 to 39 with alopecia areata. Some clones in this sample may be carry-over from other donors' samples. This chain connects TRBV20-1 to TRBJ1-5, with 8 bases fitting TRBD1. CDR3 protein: CSARDGQGGQPQHF. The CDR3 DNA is TGCAGTGCTAGAGATGGACAGGGCGGTCAGCCCCAGCATTTT.